What follows is one TCR beta chain and its context. Its specificity is not known. The sample comes from a study of a mutant IDH1 vaccine in newly diagnosed glioma. Study information: First vaccine doses came 4-6 weeks after radiotherapy alone, or with temozolomide cycles. Visit V12 was scheduled at week 35 and visit V13 at week 47.

Germline values: CDR1 DFQATT, CDR2 SNEGSKA (reference sequence). The V gene lost 5 bases and the J gene lost 4 bases, with 3 bases spanning the gap. The CDR3 is 10 amino acids. Time point defined: week 35, safety follow-up. Every single dose of the vaccine, 300 ug of mutant IDH1 20-mer peptide, came with topical imiquimod. Assay: immunoSEQ multiplex PCR; the TCRdb copy retains only in-frame clones and omits some. Of approximately 30,000 clones listed, about 76% were seen once; the top ten hold 6.5% to 9.5%. This specimen was PBMCs, taken from a glioma patient whose treatment included an IDH1 peptide vaccine. The rearrangement links TRBV20-1 to TRBJ2-1; D is uncertain. This clonotype was obtained from a man over 45 with glioma. The CDR3 nucleotides read TGCAGTGCTTTATACAATGAGCAGTTCTTC. Translating gives CSALYNEQFF.